This T cell receptor beta chain was found in a study of regulatory T cells in long-lasting Graves disease. Investigators prepared the TCR beta libraries by applying iRepertoire HTBI primers and Arm-PCR of CDR3 regions. TCRdb re-called the multiplex PCR reads through MiXCR, storing one row per CDR3 protein. The sample lists some 470,000 distinct CDR3 sequences, about 22% occurring once. Time point given: persistent/refractory GD, antithyroid drugs over 5 years with positive TRAb. Making the TCR library involved RNA that had been extracted from PBMCs. In germline, CDR1 is MDHEN, CDR2 SYDVKM. V was clipped by 8 bases and J by 7 bases, with 19 bases between them. This CDR3 has 14 residues.

Sequenced material: peripheral blood mononuclear cells (PBMCs), taken when the disease was refractory, from a patient treated with antithyroid drugs. This receptor was taken from a female donor with Graves disease. V and J are TRBV28 and TRBJ2-3, with D perhaps TRBD1 (5 bases). The CDR3 bases are TGTGCCAGCGGGTCCCCCCCCCAGGGATATACGCAGTATTTT. The encoded protein is CASGSPPQGYTQYF.